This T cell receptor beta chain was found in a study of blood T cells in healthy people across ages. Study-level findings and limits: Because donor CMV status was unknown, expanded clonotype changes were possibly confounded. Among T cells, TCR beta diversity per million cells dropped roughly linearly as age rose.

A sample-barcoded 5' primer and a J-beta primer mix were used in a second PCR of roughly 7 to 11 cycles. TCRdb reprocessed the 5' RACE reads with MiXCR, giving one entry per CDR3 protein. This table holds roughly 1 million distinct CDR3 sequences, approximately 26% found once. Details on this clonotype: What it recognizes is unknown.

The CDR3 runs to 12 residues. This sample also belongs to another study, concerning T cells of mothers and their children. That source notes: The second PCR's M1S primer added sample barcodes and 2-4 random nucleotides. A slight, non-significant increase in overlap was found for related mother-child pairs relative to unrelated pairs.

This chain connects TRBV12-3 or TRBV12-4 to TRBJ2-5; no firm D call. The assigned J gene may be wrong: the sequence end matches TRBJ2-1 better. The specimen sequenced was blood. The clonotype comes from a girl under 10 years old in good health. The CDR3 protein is CASTPPRNEQFF. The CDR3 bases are TGTGCCAGCACTCCCCCCCGAAATGAGCAGTTCTTC.